This T cell receptor beta chain appears in the sequencing data of a study of T-cell memory formation after mild COVID-19. Study-wide context: TCR clustering was largely donor specific.

With respect to this clonotype: Its antigen is unidentified.

TCRdb recomputed calls from the 5' RACE reads with MiXCR, one row per CDR3 protein. This table holds 250,000 to 350,000 distinct CDR3 sequences, around 16% found once. Study observations and caveats: CD4+ contracting clones were mainly CM and EM; CD8+ ones, EMRA. Some clones that responded turned up in pre-infection memory, which suggests that cross-reactive memory joined in.

Sequenced: PBMCs or a T cell subset sorted from them (not recorded which). The TCR comes from a man aged 18 to 30 who had mild COVID-19 (a few samples of this study predate the infection). Cell type and time point are not known.

CDR3 sequence (DNA): TGTGCCAGCAGATCAGGGGGCGGGGGTTCACCCCTCCACTTT. The encoded protein is CASRSGGGGSPLHF. The chain uses TRBV27 and TRBJ1-6; 8 nucleotides align to TRBD1. In germline, CDR1 is MNHEY, CDR2 SMNVEV (reference sequence). V lost 6 bases, J lost 9 bases, and 7 bases stayed unmatched. The CDR3 is 14 residues long.